These 14 T cell receptor beta chains were all obtained from the same sample, sequenced in a study. MiXCR was run by TCRdb on the RT-PCR reads, yielding one entry per CDR3 protein. The profile shows about 680,000 distinct CDR3 sequences, 13% to 15% of them singletons. What was sequenced was memory CD4+ T cells from blood. These receptors originate from a female donor in good health, serving as a healthy control.

The rearrangement uses TRBV7-9 and TRBJ1-1; perhaps TRBD1 as D (6 bases). CDR1 is SEHNR and CDR2 is FQNEAQ in the germline V gene (reference sequence). The CDR3 spans 15 residues. V dropped 4 bases and J dropped 2 bases, with 14 bases sitting between them. Here the CDR3 reads CASSSQGGGNTEAFF. Written as DNA, the CDR3 is TGTGCCAGCAGCTCCCAGGGAGGGGGAAACACTGAAGCTTTCTTT. Full variable domain (outside the CDR3, taken from reference TRBV7-9 and TRBJ1-1): DTGVSQNPRHKITKRGQNVTFRCDPISEHNRLYWYRQTLGQGPEFLTYFQNEAQLEKSRLLSDRFSAERPKGSFSTLEIQRTEQGDSAMYLCASSSQGGGNTEAFFGQGTRLTVV.

This rearrangement joins TRBV11-2 to TRBJ2-3, with 7 bases fitting TRBD2. The CDR3 is made up of 16 amino acids. Germline V gene data show CDR1 as SGHAT and CDR2 as FQNNGV. Trimming at V came to 2 bases and at J to 6 bases, leaving 11 bases not matched to a gene. For the CDR3, the DNA is TGTGCCAGCAGCTTATCTCTCGGGCGGGAGCGGGATACGCAGTATTTT. This sequence encodes CASSLSLGRERDTQYF. The full variable domain, completed using reference TRBV11-2 and TRBJ2-3, is EAGVAQSPRYKIIEKRQSVAFWCNPISGHATLYWYQQILGQGPKLLIQFQNNGVVDDSQLPKDRFSAERLKGVDSTLKIQPAKLEDSAVYLCASSLSLGRERDTQYFGPGTRLTVL.

This clonotype has ten or more counts. The chain is built from TRBV29-1 and TRBJ2-1; D not resolved. V shed 5 bases and J shed 5 bases, with 19 bases lying between them. Germline CDR1 reads SQVTM; CDR2 reads ANQGSEA. This CDR3 has 15 amino acids. The CDR3 DNA follows: TGCAGCGTTCGTCTTTTGAGAGCTTTTAACAATGAGCAGTTCTTC. Encoded protein: CSVRLLRAFNNEQFF.

J is TRBJ1-1 and V is TRBV12-3 or TRBV12-4; 8 bases map to TRBD1. After removal of 3 bases from V and 5 bases from J, the junction contained 5 bases not matched to a gene. There are 14 residues in the CDR3. The CDR3 nucleotides are TGTGCCAGCAGTTTTCAGGGGGCGCTGACTGAAGCTTTCTTT. This sequence encodes CASSFQGALTEAFF.

The sample holds many counts of this clonotype. This chain connects TRBV7-3 to TRBJ2-7, with 7 bases aligning to TRBD2. Losses at the gene ends were 5 bases for V and 3 bases for J; bases not matched to a gene: 4. Per the germline V gene, CDR1 is SGHTA and CDR2 is FQGTGA. The CDR3 contains 13 residues. The DNA for the CDR3 is TGTGCCAGCAGCCGCGGGAGAGACTACGAGCAGTACTTC. Its protein is CASSRGRDYEQYF.

This clonotype was found many times. A read error may produce the germline difference seen at one junction end. The CDR3 sequence is CASRLDWAAPGNTIYF. The CDR3 DNA sequence: TGTGCCAGCAGATTAGACTGGGCCGCGCCTGGAAACACCATATATTTT. The chain combines TRBV7-2 with TRBJ1-3, with unresolved D. Germline V gene data show CDR1 as SGHTA and CDR2 as FQGNSA. The CDR3 totals 16 residues.

V gene TRBV6-1 combines with J gene TRBJ2-3; a possible D gene is TRBD1 (5 bases). Germline CDR1 is MNHNS and CDR2 is SASEGT. The V end lost 8 bases, the J end lost 2 bases, and 14 bases lay between the germline ends. CDR3 size: 14 residues. The CDR3 spells CASRSGHSTDTQYF. CDR3 DNA sequence: TGTGCCAGCCGATCCGGACACTCCACAGATACGCAGTATTTT.

This clonotype was counted only a few times. The chain has TRBV5-5 and TRBJ2-3; D may match TRBD1 or TRBD2 (6 bases each). Per the germline V gene, CDR1 is SGHKS and CDR2 is YYEKEE (reference sequence). Trimming took 7 bases from V and 2 from J, leaving 14 bases between them. This CDR3 spans 14 amino acids. The CDR3 region is CASLVGGLTDTQYF. As DNA, the CDR3 is TGTGCCAGCCTGGTCGGGGGCCTCACAGATACGCAGTATTTT.

This clonotype was detected a few times. V and J are TRBV28 and TRBJ1-2, with 10 bases identical to TRBD1. V was pared by 6 bases and J by 2 bases, with 6 bases of the junction left unmatched. The CDR3 is made up of 15 amino acids. Germline loops: CDR1 MDHEN, CDR2 SYDVKM. This CDR3 is CASSRRTGGNYGYTF. CDR3 nucleotides: TGTGCCAGCAGCCGCCGGACAGGGGGAAACTATGGCTACACCTTC.

V and J are TRBV6-2 or TRBV6-3 and TRBJ1-4; D remains ambiguous. Germline V lookup: CDR1 MNHEY, CDR2 SVGEGT. V lost 2 bases and J 4 bases, leaving 17 bases between the germline ends. CDR3 length: 17 residues. The CDR3 DNA is TGTGCCAGCAGTTACGGATACACCCGGACCCATAATGAAAAACTGTTTTTT. Protein product: CASSYGYTRTHNEKLFF.

This clonotype appeared a few times. The chain joins TRBV7-9 to TRBJ1-5, with D possibly TRBD1 on 5 matching bases. V was shortened by 5 bases and J by 3 bases, with 14 bases between the two germline ends. CDR3 length: 15 amino acids. CDR1 is SEHNR, CDR2 FQNEAQ, per germline (reference sequence). The CDR3 sequence is CASSKQEIYNQPQHF. The CDR3 region has the DNA TGTGCCAGCAGCAAACAGGAAATCTACAATCAGCCCCAGCATTTT.

This clonotype was recorded at least ten times. The V gene is TRBV3-1, the J gene TRBJ1-2, with TRBD1 identical over 9 bases. V was clipped by 5 bases and J by 8 bases; unmatched bases: 9. Germline V gives CDR1 LGHDT, CDR2 YNNKEL (reference sequence). This CDR3 is 14 amino acids long. The CDR3 is CASSFDRGDRGYTF. Here the CDR3 DNA reads TGTGCCAGCAGCTTCGACAGGGGGGATCGCGGCTACACCTTC.

The chain recombines TRBV10-3 with TRBJ2-2, with D perhaps TRBD1 or TRBD2 (5 bases each). Germline values: CDR1 ENHRY, CDR2 SYGVKD. CDR3 length: 16 residues. Between the trimmed V and J ends, which lost 10 bases and 0 bases, there was a span of 18 bases. CDR3 in amino acids: CASGRDGNANTGELFF. The CDR3 region has the DNA TGTGCCAGCGGACGGGACGGGAACGCGAACACCGGGGAGCTGTTTTTT.

This chain uses TRBV7-9 with TRBJ1-1; D remains unclear. V lost 7 bases and J 2 bases, leaving 8 bases between the germline ends. This CDR3 comprises 12 residues. Germline CDR1 SEHNR, CDR2 FQNEAQ (reference sequence). The CDR3 region has the DNA TGTGCCAGCAACCGCGAAAACACTGAAGCTTTCTTT. It translates to CASNRENTEAFF.